This T cell receptor beta chain originates from a study of cytomegalovirus exposure and HLA in healthy donors. This clone has only one observation. What it binds is not known. This specimen includes other DNA sequences encoding the same CDR3. Study-wide results and limits: Per a prior analysis, the majority of TCR beta V segments were productive roughly 90% or roughly 30% of the time. Many donors shared some public TCRs, even though most TCR sequences were rare. In a later analysis, parvovirus B19, influenza, CMV and Epstein-Barr virus appeared linked to several top co-occurrence clusters.

With 60 Vbeta and 13 Jbeta primers, the PCR was carried out. The table came from immunoSEQ multiplex PCR; TCRdb's copy has only in-frame clones and leaves some out. The table has 200,000 to 250,000 clones, roughly 78% seen once. V lost 3 bases to trimming and J lost 1 base, with 10 bases between them. CDR1 is LNHDA and CDR2 is SQIVND in the germline V gene (reference sequence). The CDR3 loop spans 15 amino acids. The chain combines TRBV19 with TRBJ1-5; possible D gene TRBD1, 6 bases. The sequence was collected from a boy between 10 and 17 years old in good health and CMV-seronegative. The source material was PBMCs. The CDR3 nucleotides read TGTGCCAGTAGTATCCGGGGGGCCAGCAATCAGCCCCAGCATTTT. Translation gives CASSIRGASNQPQHF.